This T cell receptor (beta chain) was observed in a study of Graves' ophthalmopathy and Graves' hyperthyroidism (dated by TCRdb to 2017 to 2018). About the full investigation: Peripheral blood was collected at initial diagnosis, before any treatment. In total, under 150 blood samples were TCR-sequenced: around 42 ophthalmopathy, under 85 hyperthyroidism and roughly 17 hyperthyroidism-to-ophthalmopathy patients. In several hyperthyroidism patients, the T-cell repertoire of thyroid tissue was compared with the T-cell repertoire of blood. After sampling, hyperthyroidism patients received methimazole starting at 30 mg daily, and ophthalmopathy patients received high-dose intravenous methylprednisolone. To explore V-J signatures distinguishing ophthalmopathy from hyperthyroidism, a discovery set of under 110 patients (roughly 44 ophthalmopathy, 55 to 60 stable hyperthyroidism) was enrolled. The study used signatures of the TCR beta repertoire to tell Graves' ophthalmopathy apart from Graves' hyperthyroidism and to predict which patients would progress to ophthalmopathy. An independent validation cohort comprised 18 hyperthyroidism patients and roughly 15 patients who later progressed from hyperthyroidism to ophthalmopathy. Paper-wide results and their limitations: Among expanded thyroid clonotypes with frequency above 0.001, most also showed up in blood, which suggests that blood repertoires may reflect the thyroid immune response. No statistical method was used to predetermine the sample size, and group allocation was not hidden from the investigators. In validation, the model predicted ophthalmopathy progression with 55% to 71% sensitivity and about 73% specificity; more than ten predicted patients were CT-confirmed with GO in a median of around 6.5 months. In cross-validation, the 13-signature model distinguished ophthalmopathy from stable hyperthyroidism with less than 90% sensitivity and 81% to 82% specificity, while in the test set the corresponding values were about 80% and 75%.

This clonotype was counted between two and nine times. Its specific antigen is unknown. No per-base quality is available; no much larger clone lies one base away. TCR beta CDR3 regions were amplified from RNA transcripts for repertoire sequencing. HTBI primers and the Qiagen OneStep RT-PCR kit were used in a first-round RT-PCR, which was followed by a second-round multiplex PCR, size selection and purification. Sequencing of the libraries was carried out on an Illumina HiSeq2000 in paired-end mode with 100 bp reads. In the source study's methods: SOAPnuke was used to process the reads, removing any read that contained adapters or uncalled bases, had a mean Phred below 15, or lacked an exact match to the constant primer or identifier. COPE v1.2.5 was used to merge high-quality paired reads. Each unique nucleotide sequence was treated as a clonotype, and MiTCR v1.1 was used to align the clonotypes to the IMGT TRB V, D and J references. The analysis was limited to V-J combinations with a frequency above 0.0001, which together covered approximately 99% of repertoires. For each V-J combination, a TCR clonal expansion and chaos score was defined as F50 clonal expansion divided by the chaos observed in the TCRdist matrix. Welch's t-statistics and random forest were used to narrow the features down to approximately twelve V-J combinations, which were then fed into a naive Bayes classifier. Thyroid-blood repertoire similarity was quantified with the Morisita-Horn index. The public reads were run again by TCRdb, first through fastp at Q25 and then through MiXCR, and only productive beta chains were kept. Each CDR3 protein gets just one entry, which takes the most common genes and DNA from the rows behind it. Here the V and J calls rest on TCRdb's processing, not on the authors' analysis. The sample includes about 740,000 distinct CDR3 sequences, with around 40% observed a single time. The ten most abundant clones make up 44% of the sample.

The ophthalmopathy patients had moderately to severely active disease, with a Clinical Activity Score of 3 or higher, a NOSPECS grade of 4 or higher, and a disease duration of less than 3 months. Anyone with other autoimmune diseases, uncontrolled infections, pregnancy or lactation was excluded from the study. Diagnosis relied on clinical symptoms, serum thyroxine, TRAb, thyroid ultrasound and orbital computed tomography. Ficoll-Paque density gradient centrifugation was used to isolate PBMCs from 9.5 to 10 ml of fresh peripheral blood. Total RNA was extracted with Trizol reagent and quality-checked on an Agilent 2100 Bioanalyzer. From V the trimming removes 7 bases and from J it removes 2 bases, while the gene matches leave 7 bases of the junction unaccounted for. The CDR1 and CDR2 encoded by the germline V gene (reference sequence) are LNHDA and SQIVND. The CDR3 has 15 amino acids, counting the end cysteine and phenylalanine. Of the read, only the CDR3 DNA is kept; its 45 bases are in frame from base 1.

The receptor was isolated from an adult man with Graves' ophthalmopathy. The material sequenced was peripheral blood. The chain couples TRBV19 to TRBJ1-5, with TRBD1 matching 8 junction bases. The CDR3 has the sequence CASTPQGAGNQPQHF. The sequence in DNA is TGTGCCAGTACTCCCCAGGGGGCAGGCAATCAGCCCCAGCATTTT.